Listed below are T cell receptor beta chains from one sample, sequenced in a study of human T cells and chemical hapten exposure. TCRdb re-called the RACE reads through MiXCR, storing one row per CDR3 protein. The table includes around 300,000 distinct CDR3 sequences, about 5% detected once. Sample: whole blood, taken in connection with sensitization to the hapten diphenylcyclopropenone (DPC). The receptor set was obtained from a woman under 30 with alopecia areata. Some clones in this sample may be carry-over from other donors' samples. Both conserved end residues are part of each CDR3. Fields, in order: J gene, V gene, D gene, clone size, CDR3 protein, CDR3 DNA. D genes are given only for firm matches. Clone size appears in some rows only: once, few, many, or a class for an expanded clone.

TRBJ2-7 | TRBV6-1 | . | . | CASSEQGLGEQYF | TGTGCCAGCAGTGAACAGGGGTTGGGGGAGCAGTACTTC
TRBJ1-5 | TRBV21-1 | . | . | CAFTREPSASNQPQHF | TGTGCCTTCACAAGAGAGCCGTCTGCGAGCAATCAGCCCCAGCATTTT
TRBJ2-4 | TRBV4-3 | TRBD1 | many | CASSQVWTGGKNIQYF | TGCGCCAGCAGCCAAGTCTGGACAGGGGGGAAAAACATTCAGTACTTC
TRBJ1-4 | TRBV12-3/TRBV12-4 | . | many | CASSWQGATNEKLFF | TGTGCCAGCAGTTGGCAGGGCGCAACTAATGAAAAACTGTTTTTT
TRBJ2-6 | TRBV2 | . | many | CASRAVGGANVLTF | TGTGCCAGCAGGGCTGTCGGGGGGGCCAACGTCCTGACTTTC
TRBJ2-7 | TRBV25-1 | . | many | CASSLMGAYEQYF | TGTGCCAGCAGTCTGATGGGGGCCTACGAGCAGTACTTC
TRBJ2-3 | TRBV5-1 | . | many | CASSQIAENTDTQYF | TGCGCCAGCAGCCAGATAGCGGAAAACACAGATACGCAGTATTTT
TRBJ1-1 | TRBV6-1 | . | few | CASSPGTAGWEAFF | TGTGCCAGCAGCCCCGGGACGGCGGGTTGGGAAGCTTTCTTT
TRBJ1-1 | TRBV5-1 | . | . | CASSRRTRLNTEAFF | TGCGCCAGCAGCCGACGGACAAGATTGAACACTGAAGCTTTCTTT
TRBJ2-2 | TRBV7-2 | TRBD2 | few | CASSGLAGGPLPTGELFF | TGTGCCAGCAGCGGACTAGCGGGGGGGCCGCTCCCAACCGGGGAGCTGTTTTTT
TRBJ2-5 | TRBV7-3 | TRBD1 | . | CASSLVQGRKYF | TGTGCCAGCAGCTTAGTACAGGGGCGAAAGTACTTC
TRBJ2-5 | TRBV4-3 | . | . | CASSQDLYGGGRETQYF | TGCGCCAGCAGCCAAGATTTGTATGGCGGGGGCCGAGAGACCCAGTACTTC
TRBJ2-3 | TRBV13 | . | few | CASSLRPNSDTQYF | TGTGCCAGCAGCCTAAGACCTAATTCGGATACGCAGTATTTT
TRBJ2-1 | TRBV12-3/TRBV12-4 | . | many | CASSLVDEQFF | TGTGCCAGCAGCTTAGTAGATGAGCAGTTCTTC
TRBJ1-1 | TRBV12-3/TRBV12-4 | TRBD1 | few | CASSPRVAGQPHEAFF | TGTGCCAGCAGCCCCAGGGTGGCGGGACAGCCCCATGAAGCTTTCTTT
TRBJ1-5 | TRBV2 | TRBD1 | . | CASREGQGSDQPQHF | TGTGCCAGCAGAGAAGGACAGGGTAGCGATCAGCCCCAGCATTTT
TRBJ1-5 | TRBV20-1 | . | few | CSARDNNQPQHF | TGCAGTGCTAGAGATAACAATCAGCCCCAGCATTTT
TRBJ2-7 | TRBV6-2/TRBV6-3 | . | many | CASSYSFGGAYEQYF | TGTGCCAGCAGTTACTCTTTCGGGGGCGCCTACGAGCAGTACTTC
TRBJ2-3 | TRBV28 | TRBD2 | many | CASRWRGGRQYF | TGTGCCAGCAGGTGGCGGGGGGGCCGTCAGTATTTT
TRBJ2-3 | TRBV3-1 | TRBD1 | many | CASSQIHRDRVADTQYF | TGTGCCAGCAGCCAAATACACCGGGACAGGGTGGCAGATACGCAGTATTTT
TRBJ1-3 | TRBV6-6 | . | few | CASRSGFSGNTIYF | TGTGCCAGCAGGTCAGGGTTTTCTGGAAACACCATATATTTT
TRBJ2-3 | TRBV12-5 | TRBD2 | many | CASGSGLAGADTQYF | TGTGCTAGTGGTTCGGGACTAGCGGGGGCAGATACGCAGTATTTT
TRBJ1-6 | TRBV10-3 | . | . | CAINGIRGANSPLHF | TGTGCCATCAATGGTATTAGGGGGGCCAATTCACCCCTCCACTTT
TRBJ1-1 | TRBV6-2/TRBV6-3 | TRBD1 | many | CASSYSLDRGGRGGNTEAFF | TGTGCCAGCAGTTACAGCCTCGACAGGGGAGGAAGAGGAGGGAACACTGAAGCTTTCTTT
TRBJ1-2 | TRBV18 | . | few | CASSPPGRIYGYTF | TGTGCCAGCTCACCACCTGGACGGATCTATGGCTACACCTTC
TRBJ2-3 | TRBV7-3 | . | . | CASSLGVDGVDTQYF | TGTGCCAGCAGCTTAGGGGTGGACGGGGTGGATACGCAGTATTTT
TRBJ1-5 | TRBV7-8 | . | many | CASSLVGGSFYQPQHF | TGTGCCAGCAGCTTAGTCGGGGGATCCTTTTATCAGCCCCAGCATTTT
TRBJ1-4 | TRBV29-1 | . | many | CSVPDRTTNEKLFF | TGCAGCGTTCCCGACAGGACAACTAATGAAAAACTGTTTTTT
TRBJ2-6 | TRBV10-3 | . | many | CAISDSISGANVLTF | TGTGCCATCAGTGATTCGATCTCTGGGGCCAACGTCCTGACTTTC
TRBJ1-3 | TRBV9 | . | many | CASSVEVGGHTIYF | TGTGCCAGCAGCGTAGAGGTCGGCGGTCACACCATATATTTT
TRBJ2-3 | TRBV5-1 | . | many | CASGTLGRGFTDTQYF | TGCGCCAGCGGGACTTTGGGGCGGGGATTCACAGATACGCAGTATTTT
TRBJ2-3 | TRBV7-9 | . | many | CASSHGGSLSDTQYF | TGTGCCAGCAGTCATGGGGGGTCCCTTTCAGATACGCAGTATTTT
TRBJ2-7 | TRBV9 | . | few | CASRIKGPPTMEQYF | TGTGCCAGCAGAATTAAGGGGCCCCCAACAATGGAGCAGTACTTC
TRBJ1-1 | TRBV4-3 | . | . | CASSHRLVGADTEAFF | TGCGCCAGCAGCCACCGCCTGGTGGGGGCCGACACTGAAGCTTTCTTT
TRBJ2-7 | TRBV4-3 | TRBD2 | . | CASSRSDRPVLAGNYEQYF | TGCGCCAGCAGCCGGTCGGATCGTCCGGTCCTAGCGGGAAATTACGAGCAGTACTTC
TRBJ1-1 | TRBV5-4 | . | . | CASSLAGRGAFF | TGTGCCAGCAGCTTGGCGGGCAGGGGAGCTTTCTTT
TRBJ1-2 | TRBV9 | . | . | CASSYMSGYTF | TGTGCCAGCAGCTATATGAGTGGCTACACCTTC
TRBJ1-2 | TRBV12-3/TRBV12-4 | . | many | CASSLSGAPYGYTF | TGTGCCAGCAGTTTATCGGGGGCACCCTATGGCTACACCTTC
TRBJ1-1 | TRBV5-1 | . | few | CASSFDRLGEAFF | TGCGCCAGCAGCTTTGACAGGTTGGGTGAAGCTTTCTTT
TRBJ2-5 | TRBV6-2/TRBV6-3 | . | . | CASSYSIQDRQETQYF | TGTGCCAGCAGTTACTCGATACAGGACAGACAAGAGACCCAGTACTTC
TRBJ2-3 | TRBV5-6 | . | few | CASTQNTDTQYF | TGTGCCAGCACCCAGAACACAGATACGCAGTATTTT
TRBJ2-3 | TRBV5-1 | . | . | CASSLVGRTDTQYF | TGCGCCAGCAGCTTGGTCGGGCGCACAGATACGCAGTATTTT
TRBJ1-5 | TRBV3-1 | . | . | CASSQFLNQPQHF | TGTGCCAGCAGCCAATTTCTCAATCAGCCCCAGCATTTT
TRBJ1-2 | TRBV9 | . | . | CASSVGGSDQGYTF | TGTGCCAGCAGCGTAGGGGGCAGCGACCAGGGCTACACCTTC
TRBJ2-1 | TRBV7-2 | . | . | CASSYRVAAAYNEQFF | TGTGCCAGCAGCTACAGGGTAGCAGCCGCCTACAATGAGCAGTTCTTC
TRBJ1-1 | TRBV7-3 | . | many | CASSLLSGTEAFF | TGTGCCAGCAGCTTATTATCGGGAACTGAAGCTTTCTTT
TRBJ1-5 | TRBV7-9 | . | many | CASSLDSINQPQHF | TGTGCCAGCAGCTTAGACTCTATCAATCAGCCCCAGCATTTT
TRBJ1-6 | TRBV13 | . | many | CASSTMYGPNSPLHF | TGTGCCAGCAGCACCATGTACGGACCTAATTCACCCCTCCACTTT
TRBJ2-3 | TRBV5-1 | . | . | CASSREGGSTDTQYF | TGCGCCAGCAGCCGCGAGGGGGGCAGCACAGATACGCAGTATTTT
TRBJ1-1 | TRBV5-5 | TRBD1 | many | CASSVNPGGPEAFF | TGTGCCAGCAGCGTTAACCCAGGGGGCCCTGAAGCTTTCTTT
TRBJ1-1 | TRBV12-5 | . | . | CASGLSGRTAEAFF | TGTGCTAGTGGTTTGAGTGGTCGAACGGCTGAAGCTTTCTTT
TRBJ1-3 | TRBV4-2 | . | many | CASSQDTADSYSGNTIYF | TGTGCCAGCAGCCAGGATACCGCCGACAGTTACTCTGGAAACACCATATATTTT
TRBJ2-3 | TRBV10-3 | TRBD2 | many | CAISELTSGGADTQYF | TGTGCCATCAGTGAGTTGACTAGCGGGGGGGCAGATACGCAGTATTTT